The T cell receptor beta chain described here comes from a study of molecular identifiers for immune sequencing clone quantification. About the study: Replicate runs used RNA from approximately 20,000 or 100,000 naive CD8 cells, which was split five ways into aliquots, and four of those aliquots were then sequenced.

Libraries used 20,000 to 1,000,000 sorted naive CD8 T cells and 10%, 30% or 50% RNA input. Sorting was used to obtain naive CD8 T cells (CD8+CD4-CCR7+CD45RA+). Making the bulk TCR libraries relied on previously described methods and listed TCR primers. MiXCR, run by TCRdb on the PCR reads, gives a single entry per CDR3 protein. This table has about 640,000 distinct CDR3 sequences, just under 20% appearing once. Between the trimmed V and J ends, which lost 6 bases and 0 bases, there was a span of 12 bases. Germline V CDR1 and CDR2: ENHRY, SYGVKD. CDR3 length: 14 residues. The sample holds a few counts of this clonotype. This may come from a read error, since a much larger clone is one base off.

The receptor was derived from a human donor in good health. Some libraries in this study had Jurkat cell RNA spiked in. The V and J genes are TRBV10-3 and TRBJ2-7; D is unclear. Source material: naive CD8+ T cells from blood, with Jurkat cell RNA spiked in. The subset denotes: FACS-sorted CD8+CD4-CCR7+CD45RA+ naive T cells. The CDR3 is CAISEASSSYEQYF. The DNA of the CDR3 is TGTGCCATCAGCGAGGCCTCGAGCTCCTACGAGCAGTACTTC.